A selection of T cell receptor beta chains follows, all from one sample in a study of cytomegalovirus exposure and HLA in healthy donors. Sequencing was performed with immunoSEQ multiplex PCR; in TCRdb, only in-frame clones are kept and a portion is missing. Of some 180,000 clones in the sample, 77% were seen once. Sequences were obtained from PBMCs. The receptors were gathered from a man aged 18 to 29 in good health and CMV-seronegative. Each CDR3 is given with its conserved first and last residue.

v_call	j_call	cdr3_aa
TRBV19	TRBJ2-5	CASSTKTGRETQYF
TRBV7-6	TRBJ2-1	CASSLARAQSGRWDNEQFF
TRBV7-8	TRBJ2-3	CASSSVGGSTDTQYF
TRBV5-1	TRBJ1-3	CASSLEAGSGNTIYF
TRBV29-1	TRBJ2-2	CSVAGQGASMDTGELFF
TRBV5-4	TRBJ2-1	CASSLGGLAGRNEQFF
TRBV4-1	TRBJ2-3	CASSHRLAGGDTQYF
TRBV7-7	TRBJ2-1	CASSLAGQGYNEQFF
TRBV11-3	TRBJ2-2	CASSPGTVGNTGELFF
TRBV6-5	TRBJ2-1	CASSYKGLAGNEQFF
TRBV6-6	TRBJ2-5	CASSYASQGETQYF
TRBV25-1	TRBJ1-2	CASAAGGGYGYTF
TRBV4-3	TRBJ2-4	CASSQGPVSASGGSKNIQYF
TRBV5-1	TRBJ1-4	CASSPGDEKLFF
TRBV4-1	TRBJ1-1	CASSPGVGTTEAFF
TRBV4-1	TRBJ1-2	CASSQDGSNYGYTF
TRBV2	TRBJ1-5	CASSRFVHSNQPQHF
TRBV7-2	TRBJ2-7	CASSFPTGAHEQYF
TRBV9	TRBJ1-3	CASSVVPGTGGGGNTIYF
TRBV6-1	TRBJ1-6	CASSGDAGTGQVGVHF
TRBV4-3	TRBJ1-2	CASSQEPTFPGYGYTF
TRBV29-1	TRBJ1-1	CSVGHQKGAFF
TRBV6-1	TRBJ2-3	CASSEAGGLMDTQYF
TRBV19	TRBJ2-7	CASSDRGYEQYF
TRBV21-1	TRBJ1-1	CASILSTGYDTEAFF
TRBV11-2	TRBJ2-5	CASSQVGLAGGIVKETQYF
TRBV9	TRBJ2-1	CASSVFGLADNEQFF
TRBV11-3	TRBJ2-5	CASSLYARETQYF
TRBV4-2	TRBJ2-2	CASSQEGGGDTGELFF
TRBV4-3	TRBJ2-1	CASSQALGQIQSYNEQFF
TRBV7-8	TRBJ2-7	CASSLVGRGYQYF
TRBV6-5	TRBJ1-1	CASRSGGRVTEAFF